What follows are 3 T cell receptor beta chains derived from one specimen sequenced in a study of T cells in Graves' hyperthyroidism and ophthalmopathy (dated by TCRdb to about 2019). The method was multiplex PCR. TCRdb names Illumina HiSeq 2000 as the instrument used. TCR beta CDR3 regions were amplified from RNA transcripts. The TCR CDR3 was subjected to a first round of RT-PCR using the HTBI primer set and the Qiagen OneStep RT-PCR kit. TCRdb reprocessed the public reads (quality trimming at Q25 with fastp, clone calling with MiXCR) and kept in-frame beta chains. Rows matching on CDR3 protein sequence are summarized as one entry with the most common DNA and genes. The table for this sample lists roughly 560,000 distinct CDR3 sequences; about 15% of them were counted only once. Around 4.5% of the sample comes from the top ten. Sequenced: blood. These TCRs come from a woman aged 40 to 55 with Graves' ophthalmopathy.

This clonotype was counted ten times or more. The chain employs TRBV30 and TRBJ2-7; 7 nucleotides line up with TRBD2. The ends lost 3 bases at V and 1 base at J; junction bases unmatched: 9. The CDR3 sequence is 15 residues long. CDR1 and CDR2 from the germline V gene are GTSNPN and SVGIG (reference sequence). DNA for the CDR3: TGTGCCTGGAGCAGACTAGCAGGCCGATCCTACGAGCAGTACTTC. It codes for CAWSRLAGRSYEQYF.

There are many counts of this clonotype. The chain has TRBV6-2 or TRBV6-3 and TRBJ2-2, with TRBD2 matching over 9 bases. The CDR3 sequence is 15 residues long. Germline assignment: CDR1 MNHEY and CDR2 SVGEGT. V shed 2 bases and J 5 bases; nucleotides not matched to a gene: 3. The CDR3 is CASSYRLAGTGELFF. The CDR3 bases are TGTGCCAGCAGTTACAGGCTAGCGGGAACCGGGGAGCTGTTTTTT.

Note on this clonotype: A much larger clone differs by one base, so this may be a read error. This chain uses TRBV6-1 with TRBJ2-2; tentatively, D is TRBD2 (5 bases). Trimming removed 6 bases from V and 1 base from J, with 15 bases in between. The CDR3 is 16 amino acids. The V gene's germline CDR1 is MNHNS and CDR2 SASEGT. CDR3 residues: CASSPLRTLNTGELFF. DNA for the CDR3: TGTGCCAGCAGCCCCTTAAGGACTTTGAACACCGGGGAGCTGTTTTTT.